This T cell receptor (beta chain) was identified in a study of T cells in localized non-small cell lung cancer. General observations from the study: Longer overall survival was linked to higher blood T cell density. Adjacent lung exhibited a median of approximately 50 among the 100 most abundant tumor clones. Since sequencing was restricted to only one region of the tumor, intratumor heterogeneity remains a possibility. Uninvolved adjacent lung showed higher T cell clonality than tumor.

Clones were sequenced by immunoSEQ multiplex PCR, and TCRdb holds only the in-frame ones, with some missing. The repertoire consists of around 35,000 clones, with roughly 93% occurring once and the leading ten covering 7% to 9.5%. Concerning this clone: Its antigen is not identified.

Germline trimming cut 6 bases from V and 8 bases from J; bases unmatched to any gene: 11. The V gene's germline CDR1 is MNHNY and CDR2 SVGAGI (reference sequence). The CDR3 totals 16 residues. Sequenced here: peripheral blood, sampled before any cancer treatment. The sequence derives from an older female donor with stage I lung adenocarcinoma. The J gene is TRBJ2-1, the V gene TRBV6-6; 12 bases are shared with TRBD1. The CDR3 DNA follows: TGTGCCAGCAGACCCGGGACAGGGGGCTCTTCGGATGAGCAGTTCTTC. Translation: CASRPGTGGSSDEQFF.